The 24 T cell receptor beta chains presented below share a single source sample, sequenced in a study of shared clonotypes between healthy human individuals. As defined, naive CD8 cells were CD45RO-negative and positively selected for CCR7, with terminally differentiated effector memory CD45RA+ cells excluded. Repertoires were generated with immunoSEQ multiplex PCR, while TCRdb's copy carries only in-frame clones and drops some. The sample lists over 750,000 clones; roughly 96% were seen once. The sample was naive CD8+ T cells sorted from blood. The receptors originated from a man younger than 40 in good health.

With regard to this clone: Other nucleotide sequences from this sample produce the same CDR3. This chain uses TRBV27 with TRBJ1-1; D gene uncertain. Germline V gene sequence: CDR1 MNHEY, CDR2 SMNVEV (reference sequence). The CDR3 totals 11 residues. The ends were cut back, 3 bases at V and 4 bases at J, with 3 bases in the middle. CDR3 loop: CASSLGTEAFF. In DNA form, the CDR3 reads TGTGCCAGCAGTTTGGGCACTGAAGCTTTCTTT.

This clone appeared a single time. The chain uses TRBV27 and TRBJ1-5, with 7 bases fitting TRBD1. This CDR3 has 16 residues. The trim removed 5 bases at V and 1 base at J, leaving 8 bases unmatched. The germline V gene has CDR1 MNHEY and CDR2 SMNVEV (reference sequence). This CDR3 is CASSPSGTASNQPQHF. CDR3 bases: TGTGCCAGCAGTCCCTCTGGGACAGCCAGCAATCAGCCCCAGCATTTT.

This sequence joins TRBV9 and TRBJ2-7, with 9 bases aligning to TRBD2. This CDR3 spans 14 amino acids. V shed 2 bases and J 4 bases; nucleotides not matched to a gene: 4. The germline V gene encodes CDR1 SGDLS and CDR2 YYNGEE. The CDR3 region has the DNA TGTGCCAGCAGCGTTAGCGGGAGAGGGTACGAGCAGTACTTC. This codes for CASSVSGRGYEQYF.

Comments on this clone: Additional DNA sequences in this sample encode the identical CDR3. The CDR3 reads CASSLSTGTYEQYF. The CDR3 bases are TGTGCCAGCAGTTTATCGACGGGAACCTACGAGCAGTACTTC. This rearrangement joins TRBV27 to TRBJ2-7; weak D call: TRBD2 (5 bases). The CDR3 covers 14 residues. Trimming took off 0 bases at V and 2 bases at J, with 8 bases between the two ends. Germline CDR1 MNHEY, CDR2 SMNVEV (reference sequence).

The chain recombines TRBV18 with TRBJ2-5; D not resolved. CDR1 is KGHSH, CDR2 LQKENI, per germline. Trimming pared 0 bases from V and 3 bases from J, leaving 17 bases between. The CDR3 length is 17 residues. In DNA form, the CDR3 reads TGTGCCAGCTCACCACCTAGTCCGGTCCGGGTGGAAGAGACCCAGTACTTC. This sequence encodes CASSPPSPVRVEETQYF.

This chain joins TRBV9 and TRBJ2-6; tentative D call: TRBD2 (6 bases). This CDR3 is built from 11 residues. CDR1 is SGDLS, CDR2 YYNGEE, per germline. The V end was cut by 6 bases, the J end by 9 bases, with 7 bases between. The CDR3 spells CASMRGNVLTF. The DNA of the CDR3 is TGTGCCAGCATGCGGGGCAACGTCCTGACTTTC. The full variable domain, in which reference TRBV9 and TRBJ2-6 provide the parts outside the CDR3, is DSGVTQTPKHLITATGQRVTLRCSPRSGDLSVYWYQQSLDQGLQFLIQYYNGEERAKGNILERFSAQQFPDLHSELNLSSLELGDSALYFCASMRGNVLTFGAGSRLTVL.

This sequence joins TRBV11-3 and TRBJ2-1, with D possibly TRBD2 on 6 matching bases. This CDR3 is 16 amino acids long. V lost 2 bases, J lost 1 base, and 12 bases lay in between. Germline-derived CDR1 and CDR2 are SGHNT and YENEEA. The CDR3 region is CASSLRRVMSYNEQFF. As DNA, the CDR3 is TGTGCCAGCAGCTTAAGGAGGGTCATGTCCTACAATGAGCAGTTCTTC.

The rearrangement links TRBV11-2 to TRBJ2-7; 8 bases are shared with TRBD1. The length of the CDR3 is 15 residues. Germline trimming cut 6 bases from V and 3 bases from J; bases unmatched to any gene: 10. CDR1 SGHAT and CDR2 FQNNGV come from the germline V gene. In nucleotides, the CDR3 is TGTGCCAGCAGTCCCGGGCAGGGGGCTTTCTACGAGCAGTACTTC. Protein product: CASSPGQGAFYEQYF.

The rearrangement links TRBV27 to TRBJ2-7, with D perhaps matching TRBD1 or TRBD2 (6 bases each). CDR1 and CDR2 (germline): MNHEY, SMNVEV (reference sequence). Trimming stripped 8 bases from V and 7 bases from J, with 15 bases between. There are 12 residues in the CDR3. The CDR3 loop is CASHTGASEQYF. CDR3 DNA sequence: TGTGCCAGCCACACGGGGGCCTCGGAGCAGTACTTC.

The chain has TRBV13 and TRBJ2-1; D possibly corresponds to TRBD1 (6 bases). Germline V lookup: CDR1 PRHDT, CDR2 FYEKMQ (reference sequence). The V gene lost 1 base and the J gene lost 4 bases, with 14 bases spanning the gap. This CDR3 contains 16 residues. CDR3 protein: CASSLDTGSQYNEQFF. The DNA for the CDR3 is TGTGCCAGCAGCTTAGACACAGGGAGTCAGTACAATGAGCAGTTCTTC.

The chain recombines TRBV19 with TRBJ2-3; 7 bases line up with TRBD2. Per the germline V gene, CDR1 is LNHDA and CDR2 is SQIVND (reference sequence). The CDR3 is made up of 17 amino acids. V shed 1 base and J 4 bases; nucleotides not matched to a gene: 11. DNA for the CDR3: TGTGCCAGTAGTATAGGCCTAGCGGAGCTTGACGCAGATACGCAGTATTTT. This sequence encodes CASSIGLAELDADTQYF.

This clone appeared once. J is TRBJ2-3 and V is TRBV27; 15 positions match TRBD2. Germline CDR1 is MNHEY and CDR2 is SMNVEV (reference sequence). V lost 2 bases and J lost 2; bases outside the gene matches: 8. The CDR3 consists of 19 residues. The CDR3 bases are TGTGCCAGCAGTTTAGTCGGGGGACTAGCGGGAGGCGCCACAGATACGCAGTATTTT. Its protein is CASSLVGGLAGGATDTQYF.

This chain joins TRBV27 and TRBJ1-4; D call uncertain. V gave up 5 bases and J gave up 4 bases, with 11 bases separating them. This CDR3 comprises 14 residues. CDR1 is MNHEY, CDR2 SMNVEV, per germline (reference sequence). The CDR3 loop reads CASSRVGFNEKLFF. The DNA for the CDR3 is TGTGCCAGCAGTCGGGTGGGATTTAATGAAAAACTGTTTTTT.

This clone was seen only once. The CDR3 loop is CATSRVEGEQYF. The CDR3 region has the DNA TGTGCCACCAGCAGAGTCGAGGGCGAGCAGTACTTC. The chain uses TRBV15 and TRBJ2-7; a weak D match, TRBD2 (5 bases). This CDR3 has 12 amino acids. Germline V gene sequence: CDR1 LNHNV, CDR2 YYDKDF (reference sequence). V lost 1 base, J lost 6 bases, and 7 bases lay in between.

The rearrangement joins TRBV5-4 to TRBJ2-7, with a possible D match to TRBD2 (6 bases). CDR1 is SGHNT and CDR2 is YYREEE in the germline V gene (reference sequence). The ends were cut back, 4 bases at V and 5 bases at J, with 16 bases in the middle. The CDR3 runs 14 residues. CDR3 residues: CASSLGSSLDEQYF. CDR3 sequence (DNA): TGTGCCAGCAGCCTCGGGAGCAGTCTCGACGAGCAGTACTTC.

This rearrangement joins TRBV7-8 to TRBJ2-3; tentative D call: TRBD1 (6 bases). The germline V gene encodes CDR1 SGHVS and CDR2 FQNEAQ. Trimming took 1 base from V and 2 from J, leaving 7 bases between them. This CDR3 contains 14 residues. Here the CDR3 reads CASSLVGATDTQYF. The CDR3 nucleotides are TGTGCCAGCAGCTTAGTGGGGGCCACAGATACGCAGTATTTT.

The rearrangement joins TRBV11-2 to TRBJ2-7, with 8 bases that match TRBD1. CDR1 and CDR2 (germline): SGHAT, FQNNGV. This CDR3 has 13 amino acids. The trim removed 5 bases at V and 3 bases at J, leaving 3 bases unmatched. The CDR3 reads CASSQGQDYEQYF. CDR3 sequence (DNA): TGTGCCAGCAGCCAGGGACAGGACTACGAGCAGTACTTC. The variable domain in full, completed from reference TRBV11-2 and TRBJ2-7, reads EAGVAQSPRYKIIEKRQSVAFWCNPISGHATLYWYQQILGQGPKLLIQFQNNGVVDDSQLPKDRFSAERLKGVDSTLKIQPAKLEDSAVYLCASSQGQDYEQYFGPGTRLTVT.

The rearrangement uses TRBV18 and TRBJ1-4; D is unresolved. The CDR3 has 11 amino acids. V was clipped by 4 bases and J by 5 bases, with 2 bases between them. Germline V gives CDR1 KGHSH, CDR2 LQKENI. The CDR3 DNA reads TGTGCCAGCTCACAGAATGAAAAACTGTTTTTT. It translates to CASSQNEKLFF.

Points on this clone: This sample also contains other DNA sequences that code for the same CDR3. This sequence joins TRBV20-1 and TRBJ1-1; D gene unclear. Trimming took off 1 base at V and 5 bases at J, with 5 bases between the two ends. Per the germline V gene, CDR1 is DFQATT and CDR2 is SNEGSKA (reference sequence). The CDR3 extends over 11 amino acids. CDR3 region: CSARGGTEAFF. DNA for the CDR3: TGCAGTGCTAGAGGGGGAACTGAAGCTTTCTTT.

This clone was counted only a few times. This chain connects TRBV7-8 to TRBJ2-7; D is possibly TRBD2 (6 bases). The CDR3 totals 12 residues. Deletions cut 5 bases from V and 4 bases from J, with 9 bases between. CDR1 is SGHVS and CDR2 is FQNEAQ in the germline V gene. The CDR3: CASSVGGYEQYF. DNA of the CDR3: TGTGCCAGCAGCGTGGGAGGATACGAGCAGTACTTC.

The V call is TRBV4-1, the J call TRBJ2-1, with 13 bases fitting TRBD2. The CDR3 consists of 17 residues. V shed 4 bases, J shed 2 bases, and the junction held 5 bases outside the gene matches. Germline V gene data show CDR1 as MGHRA and CDR2 as YSYEKL. The CDR3 here is CASSPGLAGATYNEQFF. As DNA, the CDR3 is TGCGCCAGCAGCCCCGGACTAGCGGGAGCTACCTACAATGAGCAGTTCTTC.

The chain employs TRBV27 and TRBJ2-5, with TRBD2 matching over 9 bases. The V gene end was trimmed by 5 bases and the J gene end by 4 bases; junction bases not matched to a gene: 2. This CDR3 is built from 13 residues. Germline assignment: CDR1 MNHEY and CDR2 SMNVEV (reference sequence). CDR3 protein: CASSISGRETQYF. DNA for the CDR3: TGTGCCAGCAGTATTAGCGGGAGAGAGACCCAGTACTTC.

About this clone: Other DNA sequences from this sample encode an identical CDR3 as well. The V call is TRBV7-9, the J call TRBJ2-7; D gene uncertain. Trimming stripped 3 bases from V and 6 bases from J, with 9 bases between. This CDR3 region has 12 residues. Germline V lookup: CDR1 SEHNR, CDR2 FQNEAQ (reference sequence). CDR3 nucleotides: TGTGCCAGCAGCTTCGGGCCCTCCGAGCAGTACTTC. Encoded protein: CASSFGPSEQYF.

V usage is TRBV4-1 and J usage is TRBJ1-4, with a weak D call TRBD1 (5 bases). The CDR3 has 16 amino acids. V dropped 8 bases and J dropped 4 bases, with 20 bases sitting between them. The germline gives CDR1 MGHRA, CDR2 YSYEKL. This CDR3 reads CASSWDSGIFNEKLFF. CDR3 nucleotides: TGCGCCAGCTCCTGGGACTCCGGTATTTTTAATGAAAAACTGTTTTTT.